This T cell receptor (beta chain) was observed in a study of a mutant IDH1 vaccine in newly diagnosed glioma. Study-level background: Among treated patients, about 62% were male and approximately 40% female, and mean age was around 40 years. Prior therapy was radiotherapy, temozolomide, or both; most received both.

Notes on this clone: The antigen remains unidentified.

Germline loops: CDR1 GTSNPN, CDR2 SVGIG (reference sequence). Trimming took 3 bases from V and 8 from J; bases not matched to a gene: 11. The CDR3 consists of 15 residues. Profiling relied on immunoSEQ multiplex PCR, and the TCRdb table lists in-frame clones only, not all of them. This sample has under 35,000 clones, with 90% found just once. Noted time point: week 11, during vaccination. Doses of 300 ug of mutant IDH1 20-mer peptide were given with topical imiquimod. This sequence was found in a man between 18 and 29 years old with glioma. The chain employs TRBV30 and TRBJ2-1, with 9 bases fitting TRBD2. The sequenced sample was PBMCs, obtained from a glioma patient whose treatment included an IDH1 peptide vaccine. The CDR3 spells CAWSALAGVRDEQFF. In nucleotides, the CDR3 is TGTGCCTGGAGCGCATTAGCGGGAGTGAGGGATGAGCAGTTCTTC.